Listed here are 31 T cell receptor beta chains from one sample, sequenced in a study of T-cell reconstitution after alpha-beta-depleted transplantation in children. TCRbeta library construction was performed incorporating unique molecular identifiers. TCRdb re-called the PCR reads with MiXCR, one entry per CDR3 protein. The data show a few hundred thousand distinct CDR3 sequences, around 9.9% seen once. The source was PBMCs from the stem cell graft donor, collected from the stem cell graft. The receptors were sampled from a human donor who donated a stem cell graft to a child with acute myeloid leukemia.

As for this clonotype: This may be a read error: a much more frequent sequence differs by one nucleotide. This chain joins TRBV12-3 or TRBV12-4 and TRBJ1-5, with 10 positions matching TRBD1. The CDR3 consists of 16 residues. CDR3 sequence reads: CASSLTWDRGNQPEHF. The DNA of the CDR3 is TGTGCCAGCAGTCTCACCTGGGACAGGGGCAATCAGCCCGAGCATTTT.

The sample holds a few counts of this clonotype. J is TRBJ1-6 and V is TRBV7-3; D is uncertain. CDR3 length: 13 residues. Looked up from germline, CDR1 is SGHTA and CDR2 is FQGTGA. Trimming shortened V by 2 bases and J by 10 bases, and 9 bases separated the two germline ends. The CDR3 DNA reads as TGTGCCAGCAGCTTATCGGGGAAATCACCCCTCCACTTT. Protein product: CASSLSGKSPLHF.

This clonotype has a count of ten or more. Compared with germline, one end of the junction differs, possibly owing to a read error. The rearrangement links TRBV5-1 to TRBJ2-3; 9 nucleotides match TRBD1. This CDR3 spans 15 amino acids. The V gene's germline CDR1 is SGHRS and CDR2 YFSETQ. The DNA for the CDR3 is TGCGCCAGCAGCTTGGCTACAGGGGGCACGGATACGCAGTATTTT. Amino acids: CASSLATGGTDTQYF.

The J gene is TRBJ1-1, the V gene TRBV5-1; D remains ambiguous. This CDR3 comprises 14 residues. V shed 2 bases and J shed 6 bases, with 14 bases lying between them. Germline-derived CDR1 and CDR2 are SGHRS and YFSETQ. The CDR3 reads CASSLGQSISEAFF. As DNA, the CDR3 is TGCGCCAGCAGCTTAGGTCAGTCTATATCTGAAGCTTTCTTT.

This clonotype has a handful of counts. The chain combines TRBV7-2 with TRBJ2-7, with TRBD2 identical over 9 bases. Trimming removed 2 bases from V and 7 bases from J; junction bases left unmatched: 12. The CDR3 is 16 residues long. Germline V gives CDR1 SGHTA, CDR2 FQGNSA. The CDR3 sequence: CASSLRDQTSGSEQYF. CDR3 nucleotides: TGTGCCAGCAGCTTAAGGGACCAGACTAGCGGATCAGAGCAGTACTTC.

This chain links TRBV5-1 with TRBJ2-7; TRBD1 matches 9 bases. The CDR3 contains 14 residues. V dropped 4 bases and J dropped 5; count of bases not matched to a gene: 7. Germline assignment: CDR1 SGHRS and CDR2 YFSETQ. The CDR3 loop reads CASSTGTGLHEQYF. The DNA of the CDR3 is TGCGCCAGCAGCACCGGGACAGGGCTCCACGAGCAGTACTTC.

V usage is TRBV24-1 and J usage is TRBJ2-2; 7 bases are a match to TRBD1. The germline V gene has CDR1 KGHDR and CDR2 SFDVKD. After removal of 9 bases from V and 6 bases from J, the junction contained 6 bases not matched to a gene. The CDR3 loop spans 13 amino acids. The CDR3 nucleotides read TGTGCCACCCGGGACAGCATCTCCGGGGAGCTGTTTTTT. The encoded protein is CATRDSISGELFF.

The V call is TRBV7-9, the J call TRBJ2-1; D is ambiguous. V was trimmed by 3 bases and J by 5 bases, leaving 17 bases between them. The CDR3 sequence is 16 residues long. Germline loops: CDR1 SEHNR, CDR2 FQNEAQ (reference sequence). The CDR3 reads CASSLGNSNFHNEQFF. CDR3 DNA: TGTGCCAGCAGCTTGGGGAACAGCAACTTCCACAATGAGCAGTTCTTC.

V gene TRBV7-9 combines with J gene TRBJ2-7, with TRBD1 identical over 7 bases. V trimming: 4 bases; J trimming: 11 bases; junction bases outside the gene matches: 11. Germline CDR1 is SEHNR and CDR2 is FQNEAQ (reference sequence). The CDR3 has 13 amino acids. CDR3 amino acids: CASSSGTDPWEYF. DNA of the CDR3: TGTGCCAGCAGCTCCGGGACAGACCCCTGGGAGTACTTC.

This clonotype was seen a few times. This chain links TRBV3-1 with TRBJ1-4; 7 bases are shared with TRBD1. The CDR3 extends over 15 amino acids. Germline V gives CDR1 LGHDT, CDR2 YNNKEL (reference sequence). Trimming cost V 2 bases and J 5 bases; bases outside gene matches: 5. The CDR3 coding sequence is TGTGCCAGCAGCCAAAGGGACAGAGTAAATGAAAAACTGTTTTTT. Amino acid sequence: CASSQRDRVNEKLFF.

In this sample, this clonotype turned up a few times. The V gene is TRBV15, the J gene TRBJ2-5; possibly TRBD1 for D (6 bases). Germline V gene data show CDR1 as LNHNV and CDR2 as YYDKDF (reference sequence). Trimming pared 6 bases from V and 2 bases from J, leaving 19 bases between. This CDR3 contains 16 residues. The CDR3 bases are TGTGCCACCAGAGGGGCAAGGGGGATAGGTCAAGAGACCCAGTACTTC. This sequence encodes CATRGARGIGQETQYF. The full variable domain, rest sourced from reference TRBV15 and TRBJ2-5, is DAMVIQNPRYQVTQFGKPVTLSCSQTLNHNVMYWYQQKSSQAPKLLFHYYDKDFNNEADTPDNFQSRRPNTSFCFLDIRSPGLGDTAMYLCATRGARGIGQETQYFGPGTRLLVL.

The chain combines TRBV12-3 or TRBV12-4 with TRBJ1-6, with D hard to call. V lost 5 bases and J 0 bases, leaving 5 bases between the germline ends. The CDR3 is 14 amino acids. The CDR3 DNA reads as TGTGCCAGCAGTAAAAGCTCCTATAATTCACCCCTCCACTTT. It specifies CASSKSSYNSPLHF.

This clonotype was recorded a few times. The rearrangement joins TRBV6-5 to TRBJ2-2, with D unresolved. V lost 0 bases and J lost 4, with 9 bases in between. The germline V gene encodes CDR1 MNHEY and CDR2 SVGAGI. The length of the CDR3 is 15 residues. The CDR3 loop reads CASSYSLPGTGELFF. In nucleotides, the CDR3 is TGTGCCAGCAGTTACTCTCTCCCGGGCACCGGGGAGCTGTTTTTT.

This rearrangement joins TRBV9 to TRBJ2-7; a possible D gene is TRBD2 (6 bases). V was trimmed by 0 bases and J by 3 bases, leaving 13 bases between them. The CDR3 is 15 amino acids. Germline-derived CDR1 and CDR2 are SGDLS and YYNGEE. CDR3 in amino acids: CASSVGSGTLYEQYF. CDR3 DNA sequence: TGTGCCAGCAGCGTAGGGTCCGGGACTCTCTACGAGCAGTACTTC.

The chain employs TRBV29-1 and TRBJ1-2; TRBD1 aligns across 7 bases. The ends lost 1 base at V and 4 bases at J; junction bases unmatched: 6. The length of the CDR3 is 14 residues. CDR1 and CDR2 from the germline V gene are SQVTM and ANQGSEA. The chain's CDR3 is CSVEATGFAYGYTF. The CDR3 DNA reads TGCAGCGTTGAAGCGACAGGGTTCGCCTATGGCTACACCTTC.

There are many counts of this clonotype. V and J are TRBV7-2 and TRBJ1-2; perhaps TRBD1 as D (5 bases). The CDR3 has 14 residues. The germline CDR1 and CDR2 sequences are SGHTA and FQGNSA. Trimming removed 7 bases from V and 8 bases from J, with 20 bases in between. The CDR3 sequence is CASTPRGGGGGYTF. CDR3 sequence (DNA): TGTGCCAGCACCCCTCGGGGGGGAGGTGGCGGCTACACCTTC. The whole variable domain, filled in from reference TRBV7-2 and TRBJ1-2, reads GAGVSQSPSNKVTEKGKDVELRCDPISGHTALYWYRQSLGQGLEFLIYFQGNSAPDKSGLPSDRFSAERTGGSVSTLTIQRTQQEDSAVYLCASTPRGGGGGYTFGSGTRLTVV.

This clonotype was detected a few times. The chain joins TRBV7-2 to TRBJ2-1, with D possibly matching TRBD1 (5 bases). Trimming took off 5 bases at V and 0 bases at J, with 14 bases between the two ends. This CDR3 comprises 16 residues. CDR1 is SGHTA, CDR2 FQGNSA, per germline. CDR3 amino acids: CASSPRVTVSYNEQFF. The CDR3 region has the DNA TGTGCCAGCAGCCCCCGAGTGACAGTCTCCTACAATGAGCAGTTCTTC.

This clonotype has ten or more counts. This chain links TRBV12-3 or TRBV12-4 with TRBJ1-6, with a weak D call TRBD1 (6 bases). V was shortened by 4 bases and J by 5 bases, with 9 bases between the two germline ends. This CDR3 contains 14 residues. The CDR3 DNA reads as TGTGCCAGCAGTTCGACAGGAAATAATTCACCCCTCCACTTT. Protein: CASSSTGNNSPLHF.

This clonotype was seen just once. The V and J genes are TRBV6-4 and TRBJ2-2; 7 bases agree with TRBD1. V trimming: 6 bases; J trimming: 7 bases; junction bases outside the gene matches: 8. The CDR3 consists of 14 residues. CDR1 is MRHNA, CDR2 SNTAGT, per germline. In DNA, the CDR3 is TGTGCCAGCAGAAATGACAGGACAGGCGGGGAGCTGTTTTTT. Its translation is CASRNDRTGGELFF.

This clonotype was seen ten or more times. This sequence joins TRBV5-1 and TRBJ1-2, with 8 bases lining up with TRBD1. The CDR3 consists of 15 residues. The V and J ends lost 3 bases and 1 base, in that order; junction bases with no gene match: 5. The V gene's germline CDR1 is SGHRS and CDR2 YFSETQ. The DNA for the CDR3 is TGCGCCAGCAGCTCCAGACAGGGGAATAACTATGGCTACACCTTC. This sequence encodes CASSSRQGNNYGYTF. The whole variable domain, remainder taken from reference TRBV5-1 and TRBJ1-2, is KAGVTQTPRYLIKTRGQQVTLSCSPISGHRSVSWYQQTPGQGLQFLFEYFSETQRNKGNFPGRFSGRQFSNSRSEMNVSTLELGDSALYLCASSSRQGNNYGYTFGSGTRLTVV.

This clonotype showed up just a few times. This chain links TRBV20-1 with TRBJ2-7; D is possibly TRBD1 or TRBD2 (7 bases each). This CDR3 comprises 14 residues. Trimming stripped 4 bases from V and 3 bases from J, with 16 bases between. Germline V CDR1 and CDR2: DFQATT, SNEGSKA (reference sequence). The CDR3 loop reads CSAKGTAGNYEQYF. The DNA of the CDR3 is TGCAGTGCTAAAGGGACAGCGGGAAACTACGAGCAGTACTTC.

This clonotype was seen ten or more times. This chain connects TRBV5-4 to TRBJ2-2; D gene uncertain. The CDR3 covers 12 residues. The V and J ends lost 4 bases and 5 bases respectively, with 6 bases between them. CDR1 SGHNT and CDR2 YYREEE come from the germline V gene (reference sequence). The CDR3 region has the DNA TGTGCCAGCAGCAGGGTGACCGGGGAGCTGTTTTTT. This sequence encodes CASSRVTGELFF.

V and J are TRBV10-3 and TRBJ2-1; TRBD2 matches at 10 bases. The CDR3 runs 17 residues. Germline trimming cut 3 bases from V and 8 bases from J; bases unmatched to any gene: 13. Germline V lookup: CDR1 ENHRY, CDR2 SYGVKD. CDR3 residues: CAISESQRGGLRDEQFF. As DNA, the CDR3 is TGTGCCATCAGTGAATCCCAGCGGGGGGGCCTGCGGGATGAGCAGTTCTTC.

In this sample, this clonotype turned up a few times. The chain links TRBV29-1 to TRBJ1-3; the D gene is possibly TRBD1 (5 bases). Germline values: CDR1 SQVTM, CDR2 ANQGSEA. V shed 5 bases and J shed 2 bases, with 10 bases lying between them. The CDR3 sequence is 13 residues long. In nucleotides, the CDR3 is TGCAGCGTTTCTTTAGGGGCTGGAAACACCATATATTTT. It codes for CSVSLGAGNTIYF.

The chain links TRBV7-2 to TRBJ2-2; 7 bases line up with TRBD1. This CDR3 region has 15 residues. CDR1 is SGHTA, CDR2 FQGNSA, per germline. The J segment lost 4 bases and the V segment lost 5 bases, leaving 7 bases of the junction unmatched. The CDR3: CASSGRQGVTGELFF. The CDR3 DNA reads as TGTGCCAGCAGCGGCAGGCAGGGGGTCACCGGGGAGCTGTTTTTT.

The chain combines TRBV10-2 with TRBJ1-2; a possible D gene is TRBD1 (5 bases). The CDR3 extends over 15 amino acids. V was pared by 3 bases and J by 0 bases, with 11 bases between. Germline CDR1 reads WSHSY; CDR2 reads SAAADI. The CDR3 protein is CASSDIRDPNYGYTF. CDR3 nucleotides: TGCGCCAGCAGTGATATTCGGGACCCTAACTATGGCTACACCTTC.

The gene calls are TRBV6-4 and TRBJ2-1; D ambiguous. This CDR3 is 16 amino acids long. Between the trimmed V and J ends, which lost 0 bases and 0 bases, there was a span of 9 bases. Germline CDR1 reads MRHNA; CDR2 reads SNTAGT. CDR3 loop: CASSDSGSSSYNEQFF. CDR3 bases: TGTGCCAGCAGTGACTCTGGCTCCAGCTCCTACAATGAGCAGTTCTTC.

This clonotype was counted ten times or more. The rearrangement joins TRBV5-1 to TRBJ2-4, with 7 bases that match TRBD1. With 4 bases clipped from V and 9 bases from J, the junction kept 10 bases outside the gene matches. The CDR3 has 14 residues. Looked up from germline, CDR1 is SGHRS and CDR2 is YFSETQ. In DNA, the CDR3 is TGCGCCAGCAGCGCGGACAGGTCCCGAAGCATTCAGTACTTC. Translating it yields CASSADRSRSIQYF.

This chain uses TRBV4-3 with TRBJ1-5; possible D gene TRBD1, 5 bases. CDR1 LGHNA and CDR2 YSLEER come from the germline V gene. Deletions cut 0 bases from V and 4 bases from J, with 10 bases between. The CDR3 has 15 residues. The CDR3 here is CASSQDGGGNQPQHF. In DNA, the CDR3 is TGCGCCAGCAGCCAAGATGGGGGAGGGAATCAGCCCCAGCATTTT.

This clonotype came up many times. CDR3 DNA sequence: TGTGCCAGCAGCGTAGGGACTAGCGGGTTAAATGAGCAGTTCTTC. Residues: CASSVGTSGLNEQFF. This rearrangement joins TRBV9 to TRBJ2-1; 11 nucleotides match TRBD2. Germline-derived CDR1 and CDR2 are SGDLS and YYNGEE. J lost 7 bases, V lost 0 bases, and 3 bases had no gene match. The CDR3 extends over 15 amino acids.

This clonotype was observed many times. J is TRBJ2-5 and V is TRBV4-1; D is uncertain. The J call is doubtful: the DNA matches TRBJ2-3 better. Germline CDR1 reads MGHRA; CDR2 reads YSYEKL. The CDR3 extends over 13 amino acids. The CDR3 DNA reads TGCGCCAGCAGCCAGGTACTCGGCGAGACGCAGTATTTT. This gives the protein CASSQVLGETQYF.